A selection of T cell receptor beta chains follows, all from one sample in a study of control samples from healthy donors and cancer patients. The method was immunoSEQ multiplex PCR; TCRdb's version includes in-frame clones alone and lacks a portion of them. The sample shows approximately 100,000 clones, approximately 90% of them seen only once. Sequenced material: blood. All receptors come from a man younger than 40 in good health. The CDR3 runs from the conserved cysteine through the conserved F or W. Each record gives: clone size, J gene, D gene, V gene, CDR3 protein, CDR3 DNA. D genes are given only for firm matches. Size is omitted from some rows. Given values are once, few, many or a class for expanded clones.

NA | TRBJ2-4 | TRBD1 | TRBV11-2 | CASGQENIQYF | TGTGCCAGCGGACAGGAAAACATTCAGTACTTC
NA | TRBJ1-3 | NA | TRBV3-1/TRBV3-2 | CASSPGGATSTGAIYF | TGTGCCAGCAGCCCAGGTGGGGCTACCTCGACGGGCGCCATATATTTT
NA | TRBJ1-6 | NA | TRBV7-9 | CASSPAESSYNSPLHF | TGTGCCAGCAGCCCCGCAGAGAGCTCCTATAATTCACCCCTCCACTTT
NA | TRBJ1-2 | NA | TRBV29-1 | CSAQGDTNYGYTF | TGCAGCGCTCAAGGGGACACCAACTATGGCTACACCTTC
NA | TRBJ1-1 | NA | TRBV30 | CAWIRRTEAFF | TGTGCCTGGATACGTCGCACTGAAGCTTTCTTT
NA | TRBJ1-1 | TRBD1 | TRBV27 | CASRNLYNRTGRNEAFF | TGTGCCAGCAGAAATCTTTATAATCGGACAGGGAGGAATGAAGCTTTCTTT
NA | TRBJ1-4 | TRBD1 | TRBV3-1/TRBV3-2 | CASSHVPGQRNEKLFF | TGTGCCAGCAGCCACGTTCCGGGACAGAGGAATGAAAAACTGTTTTTT
NA | TRBJ2-5 | NA | TRBV5-5 | CASSLPGKETQYF | TGTGCCAGCAGCTTGCCAGGGAAAGAGACCCAGTACTTC
few | TRBJ1-1 | NA | TRBV5-1 | CASSLFTRNTEAFF | TGCGCCAGCAGCCTTTTTACACGGAACACTGAAGCTTTCTTT
NA | TRBJ1-1 | NA | TRBV10-2 | CASTALGGSTEAFF | TGCGCCAGCACCGCGTTAGGCGGTAGCACTGAAGCTTTCTTT
NA | TRBJ1-6 | TRBD1 | TRBV7-2 | CASSLGQGVIRGSPLHF | TGTGCCAGCAGCTTGGGGCAGGGGGTAATTCGGGGTTCACCCCTCCACTTT
NA | TRBJ2-6 | TRBD2 | TRBV4-1 | CASSQGLAGGSGANVLTF | TGCGCCAGCAGCCAAGGTTTGGCGGGGGGCTCTGGGGCCAACGTCCTGACTTTC
NA | TRBJ2-3 | TRBD2 | TRBV4-1 | CASSQGGLAGGGTDTQYF | TGCGCCAGCAGCCAGGGGGGACTAGCGGGGGGGGGCACAGATACGCAGTATTTT
NA | TRBJ1-5 | NA | TRBV7-2 | CASSLAGNNQPQHF | TGTGCCAGCAGCTTAGCAGGGAATAATCAGCCCCAGCATTTT
NA | TRBJ2-7 | TRBD1 | TRBV18 | CASSQGRTGDYEQYF | TGTGCCAGCTCACAGGGACGGACAGGGGACTACGAGCAGTACTTC
NA | TRBJ2-5 | NA | TRBV10-3 | CAISERQTQYF | TGTGCCATCAGTGAGAGACAGACCCAGTACTTC
NA | TRBJ1-2 | NA | TRBV5-1 | CASSLSGAGGPQQGGYTF | TGCGCCAGCAGCTTGTCGGGGGCCGGGGGGCCCCAGCAGGGTGGCTACACCTTC
NA | TRBJ2-5 | TRBD2 | TRBV18 | CASSPGLAGGGETQYF | TGTGCCAGCTCACCAGGACTAGCGGGAGGAGGGGAGACCCAGTACTTC
NA | TRBJ2-7 | NA | TRBV5-6 | CASSLVDEQYF | TGTGCCAGCAGCTTGGTAGACGAGCAGTACTTC
NA | TRBJ1-1 | TRBD1 | TRBV5-1 | CASSLGQGVRTEAFF | TGCGCCAGCAGCTTGGGGCAGGGGGTCCGGACTGAAGCTTTCTTT
NA | TRBJ2-2 | NA | TRBV7-8 | CASSFQGRSTGELFF | TGTGCCAGCAGCTTTCAGGGGCGAAGCACCGGGGAGCTGTTTTTT
NA | TRBJ1-5 | TRBD1 | TRBV19 | CASTRDRGGNQPQHF | TGTGCCAGTACTAGGGACAGGGGAGGCAATCAGCCCCAGCATTTT
NA | TRBJ2-2 | NA | TRBV7-9 | CASSLKFLTSNTGELFF | TGTGCCAGCAGCTTAAAATTTTTAACGTCGAACACCGGGGAGCTGTTTTTT
NA | TRBJ1-2 | NA | TRBV19 | CASSLSQTYGYTF | TGTGCCAGTAGTTTAAGTCAGACCTATGGCTACACCTTC
NA | TRBJ2-3 | TRBD2 | TRBV9 | CASSPGTSGRTDTQYF | TGTGCCAGCAGCCCAGGGACTAGCGGGAGAACAGATACGCAGTATTTT
NA | TRBJ1-1 | NA | TRBV30 | CAWRETRTEAFF | TGTGCCTGGAGAGAGACACGGACTGAAGCTTTCTTT
NA | TRBJ2-3 | NA | TRBV6-5 | CASSSLGGSTDTQYF | TGTGCCAGCAGTTCCCTCGGCGGGAGCACAGATACGCAGTATTTT
NA | TRBJ2-1 | TRBD1 | TRBV7-9 | CASSLEGQGAFDEQFF | TGTGCCAGCAGCTTAGAAGGGCAGGGGGCCTTCGATGAGCAGTTCTTC
few | TRBJ1-2 | NA | TRBV4-2 | CASIGRDGANYGYTF | TGTGCCAGCATCGGGCGGGACGGAGCCAACTATGGCTACACCTTC
NA | TRBJ2-7 | NA | TRBV5-1 | CASSLVSSEGGSYEQYF | TGCGCCAGCAGCTTGGTATCGTCGGAAGGGGGCTCCTACGAGCAGTACTTC
NA | TRBJ2-2 | TRBD2 | TRBV19 | CATQRTSGNTGELFF | TGTGCCACCCAACGGACTAGCGGGAACACCGGGGAGCTGTTTTTT
NA | TRBJ1-1 | NA | TRBV7-7 | CASSQVRGNTEAFF | TGTGCCAGCAGCCAGGTTAGGGGGAACACTGAAGCTTTCTTT
NA | TRBJ2-2 | NA | TRBV19 | CASSILASENTGELFF | TGTGCCAGTAGTATTTTGGCTAGCGAGAACACCGGGGAGCTGTTTTTT
few | TRBJ1-6 | NA | TRBV28 | CASNPGLTFPSPLHF | TGTGCCAGCAACCCCGGACTCACATTTCCTTCACCCCTCCACTTT
NA | TRBJ1-2 | NA | TRBV24-1 | CATSHSLGAQAGYTF | TGTGCCACCAGTCACTCATTAGGGGCGCAAGCCGGCTACACCTTC
few | TRBJ1-4 | NA | TRBV7-9 | CASSLGTLKLFF | TGTGCCAGCAGCTTAGGGACCTTAAAACTGTTTTTT
NA | TRBJ1-1 | NA | TRBV27 | CASSPYHRVNTEAFF | TGTGCCAGCAGCCCCTACCACAGGGTGAACACTGAAGCTTTCTTT
NA | TRBJ1-6 | TRBD1 | TRBV30 | CAWRPTGGAVSPLHF | TGTGCCTGGAGGCCTACAGGGGGCGCGGTCTCACCCCTCCACTTT
NA | TRBJ2-7 | NA | TRBV19 | CASSASGTTFEQYF | TGTGCCAGTAGTGCCTCCGGGACGACCTTCGAGCAGTACTTC
NA | TRBJ2-7 | TRBD2 | TRBV5-1 | CASSSNAGTSSYEQYF | TGCGCCAGCAGCTCCAACGCCGGGACTAGCAGCTACGAGCAGTACTTC
NA | TRBJ2-7 | NA | TRBV7-9 | CASSLAGVSYEQYF | TGTGCCAGCAGCTTAGCGGGAGTCTCCTACGAGCAGTACTTC